This T cell receptor (beta chain) was retrieved from a study of blood T cell repertoires in COVID-19. Overall study context: Sites across the United States, Italy and Spain contributed samples from acute and convalescent COVID-19. Sources were T cells, B-cell-depleted T cells, or PBMCs; the material itself was cDNA or gDNA.

Germline loops: CDR1 LNHDA, CDR2 SQIVND (reference sequence). This CDR3 comprises 14 residues. J lost 6 bases, V lost 5 bases, and 3 bases had no gene match. Membership in each cohort depended on participant-reported clinical history. The protocol was immunoSEQ multiplex PCR, while the TCRdb copy is restricted to in-frame clones and leaves out a portion. The sample has some 250,000 clones; under 90% are singletons. The sequence derives from a man in his late teens or twenties who had recovered from COVID-19. The chain employs TRBV19 and TRBJ2-1, with 11 bases identical to TRBD2. The sample was PBMCs or T cells enriched from blood (not recorded which). CDR3 coding DNA: TGTGCCAGTAGTGCGACTAGCGGGGTCAATGAGCAGTTCTTC. This sequence encodes CASSATSGVNEQFF.